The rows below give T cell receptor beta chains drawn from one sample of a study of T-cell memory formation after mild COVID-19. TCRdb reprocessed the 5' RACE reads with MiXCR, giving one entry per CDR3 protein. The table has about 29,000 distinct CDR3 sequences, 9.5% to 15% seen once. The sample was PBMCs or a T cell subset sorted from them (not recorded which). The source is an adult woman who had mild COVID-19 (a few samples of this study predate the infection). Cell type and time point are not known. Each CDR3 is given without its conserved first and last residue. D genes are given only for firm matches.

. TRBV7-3 ASSSETQY
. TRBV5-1 ASSLGPTQETQY
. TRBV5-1 ASSSGQRVNTEAF
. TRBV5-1 ASSPRPTVYSLSYNEQF
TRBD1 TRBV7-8 ASSFGQADSGNTIY
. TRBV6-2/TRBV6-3 ASSHGGSYIRGGTEAF
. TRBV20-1 SAEDYRGEDTQY
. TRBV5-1 ASSLDAGGYETQY
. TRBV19 ASSLGEGGELF
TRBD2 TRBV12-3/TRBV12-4 ASSLAGGSTQY
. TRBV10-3 AISESLQGHTDTQY
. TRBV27 AGGGGPDTQY
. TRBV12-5 ASGLVPGPPHEQF
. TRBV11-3 ASSFGGVIWNEQF
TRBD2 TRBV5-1 ASSVPTGTSGSSSYNEQF
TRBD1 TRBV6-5 ASSFDRDTEAF
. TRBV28 ASRTSGGASGNTIY
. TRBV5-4 ASSLSQGNYGYT
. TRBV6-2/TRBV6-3 ASSKGGGQTGEQF
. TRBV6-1 ASSEIVEGGNEQF
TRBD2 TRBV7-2 ASSRSGFQDEQF
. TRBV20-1 SARDPWGTPGDYGYT
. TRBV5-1 ASSLGSSYGYT
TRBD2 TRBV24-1 ATSESGRDEETQY
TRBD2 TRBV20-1 SALAGGTYEQY
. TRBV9 ASSAGAGVEQY
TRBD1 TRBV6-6 ASAPGQGPLSNQPQH
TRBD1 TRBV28 ASRGTAATNEKLF
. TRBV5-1 ASSSTVSYEQY
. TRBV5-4 ASSRWGWRDAQETQY
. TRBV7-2 ASSLGLQETQY
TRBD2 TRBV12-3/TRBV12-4 ASSPSGGFREQF
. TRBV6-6 ASSYPQGSSYEQY
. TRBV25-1 ASSRFGENTEAF
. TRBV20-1 SANPGGVLFQPQH
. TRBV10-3 AISASTGNTEAF
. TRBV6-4 ASSDPRLMSNQPQH
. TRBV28 ASSQTDSPLH
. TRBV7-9 ASTGQDTQY
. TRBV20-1 SASPSGDYQPQH
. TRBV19 ASSIKRGETQY
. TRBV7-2 ASSLGRITDTQY
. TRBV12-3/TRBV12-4 ASSLRQYTNYGYT
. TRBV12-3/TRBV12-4 ASSPHGGADTQY
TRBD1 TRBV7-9 ASSTQGQGAEAF
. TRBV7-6 ASSSSTSSYNEQF
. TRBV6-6 AIGQRRTEAF